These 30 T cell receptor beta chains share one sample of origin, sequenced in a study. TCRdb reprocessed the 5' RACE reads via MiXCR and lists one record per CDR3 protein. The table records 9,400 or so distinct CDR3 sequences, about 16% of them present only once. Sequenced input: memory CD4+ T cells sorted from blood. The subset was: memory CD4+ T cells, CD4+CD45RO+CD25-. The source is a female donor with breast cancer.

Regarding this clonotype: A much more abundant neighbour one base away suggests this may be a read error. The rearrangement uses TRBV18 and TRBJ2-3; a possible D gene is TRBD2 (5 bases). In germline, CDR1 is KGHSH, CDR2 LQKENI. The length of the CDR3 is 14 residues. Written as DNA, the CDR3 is TGTGCCAGCTGTTTGAAAGCGGACTCAGAGACGCAGTATTTT. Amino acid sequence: CASCLKADSETQYF.

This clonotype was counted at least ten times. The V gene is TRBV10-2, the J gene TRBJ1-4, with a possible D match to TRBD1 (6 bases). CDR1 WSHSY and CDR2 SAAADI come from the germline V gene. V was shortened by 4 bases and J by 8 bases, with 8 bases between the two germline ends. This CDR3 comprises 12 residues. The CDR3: CASSGQGEKLFF. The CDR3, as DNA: TGCGCCAGCAGTGGGCAGGGGGAAAAACTGTTTTTT.

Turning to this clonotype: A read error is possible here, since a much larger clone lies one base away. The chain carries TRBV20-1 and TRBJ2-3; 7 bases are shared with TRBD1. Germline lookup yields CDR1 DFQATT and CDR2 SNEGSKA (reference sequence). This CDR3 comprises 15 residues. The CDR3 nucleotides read TGCAGTGCTAGACTTCAGGGGGACATCACAGCTACGCAGTATTTT. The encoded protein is CSARLQGDITATQYF.

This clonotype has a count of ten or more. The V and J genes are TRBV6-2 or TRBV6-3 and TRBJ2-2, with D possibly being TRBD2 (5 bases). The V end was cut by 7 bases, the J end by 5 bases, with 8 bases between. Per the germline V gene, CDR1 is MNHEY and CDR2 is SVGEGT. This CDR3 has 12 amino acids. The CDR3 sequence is CASTLGTGELFF. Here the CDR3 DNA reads TGTGCCAGCACACTAGGAACCGGGGAGCTGTTTTTT.

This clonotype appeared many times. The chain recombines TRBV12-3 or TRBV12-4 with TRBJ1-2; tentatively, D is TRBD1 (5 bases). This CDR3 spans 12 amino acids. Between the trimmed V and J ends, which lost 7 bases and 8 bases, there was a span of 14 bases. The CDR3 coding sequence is TGTGCCAGCATGTTTGGGGGAGGGGGCTACACCTTC. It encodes CASMFGGGGYTF.

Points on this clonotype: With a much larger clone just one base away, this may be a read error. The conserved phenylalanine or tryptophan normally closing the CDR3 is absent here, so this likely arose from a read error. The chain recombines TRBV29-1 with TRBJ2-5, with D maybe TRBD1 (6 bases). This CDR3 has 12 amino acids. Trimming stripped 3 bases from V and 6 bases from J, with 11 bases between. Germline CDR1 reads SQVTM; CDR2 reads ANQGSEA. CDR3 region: CSVDRGFQTQYL. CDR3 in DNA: TGCAGCGTTGATAGGGGGTTCCAGACCCAGTACCTC.

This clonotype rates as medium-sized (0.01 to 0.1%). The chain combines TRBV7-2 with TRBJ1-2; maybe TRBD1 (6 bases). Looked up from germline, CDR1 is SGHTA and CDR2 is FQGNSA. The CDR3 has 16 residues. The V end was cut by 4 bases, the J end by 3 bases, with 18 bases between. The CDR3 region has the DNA TGTGCCAGCAGCTCCCAACCTGGAAGGGGGGACTATGGCTACACCTTC. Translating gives CASSSQPGRGDYGYTF.

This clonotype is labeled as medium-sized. CDR3 bases: TGTGCCAGCAGCTTGACAGGGAGGATCACAGATACGCAGTATTTT. Translated: CASSLTGRITDTQYF. The rearrangement links TRBV5-6 to TRBJ2-3; D is possibly TRBD1 or TRBD2 (6 bases each). Germline V CDR1 and CDR2: SGHDT, YYEEEE. CDR3 length equals 15 residues. With 1 base removed from V and 2 bases from J, the gap between germline ends came to 11 bases.

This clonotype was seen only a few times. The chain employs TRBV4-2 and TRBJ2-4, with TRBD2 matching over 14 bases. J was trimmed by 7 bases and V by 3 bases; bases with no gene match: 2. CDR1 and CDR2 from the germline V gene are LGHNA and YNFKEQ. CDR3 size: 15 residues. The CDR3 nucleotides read TGTGCCAGCAGCCAGGGACTAGCGGGAGATAACATTCAGTACTTC. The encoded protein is CASSQGLAGDNIQYF.

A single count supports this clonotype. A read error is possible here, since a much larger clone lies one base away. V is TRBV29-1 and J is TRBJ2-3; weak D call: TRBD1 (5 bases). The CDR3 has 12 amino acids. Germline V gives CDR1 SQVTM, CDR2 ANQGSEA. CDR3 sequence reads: CSIWGSTNTQYF. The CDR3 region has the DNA TGCAGTATCTGGGGCAGCACAAATACGCAGTATTTT.

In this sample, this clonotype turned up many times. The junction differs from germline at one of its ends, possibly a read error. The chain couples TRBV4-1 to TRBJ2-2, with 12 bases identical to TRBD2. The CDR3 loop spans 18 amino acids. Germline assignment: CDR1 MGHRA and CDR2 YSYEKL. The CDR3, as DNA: TGCGCCAGCAGCTCTCCCGGACTAGCGGGATCCCGCACCGGGGGGCTGTTTTTT. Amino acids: CASSSPGLAGSRTGGLFF.

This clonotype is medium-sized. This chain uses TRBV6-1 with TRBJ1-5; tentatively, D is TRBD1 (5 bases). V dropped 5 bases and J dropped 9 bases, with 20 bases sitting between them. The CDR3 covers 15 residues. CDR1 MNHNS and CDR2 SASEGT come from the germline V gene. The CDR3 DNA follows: TGTGCCAGCAGTTCCCCCTCGGGAGGGGAGGCGCCCCAGCATTTT. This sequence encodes CASSSPSGGEAPQHF.

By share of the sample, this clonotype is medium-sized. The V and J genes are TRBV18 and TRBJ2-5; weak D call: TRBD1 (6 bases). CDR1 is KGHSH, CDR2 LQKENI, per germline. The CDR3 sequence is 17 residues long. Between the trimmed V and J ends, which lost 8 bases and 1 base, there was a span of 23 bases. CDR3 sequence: CASETTAGARPQETQYF. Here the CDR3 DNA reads TGTGCCAGCGAGACGACGGCAGGGGCGCGCCCCCAAGAGACCCAGTACTTC.

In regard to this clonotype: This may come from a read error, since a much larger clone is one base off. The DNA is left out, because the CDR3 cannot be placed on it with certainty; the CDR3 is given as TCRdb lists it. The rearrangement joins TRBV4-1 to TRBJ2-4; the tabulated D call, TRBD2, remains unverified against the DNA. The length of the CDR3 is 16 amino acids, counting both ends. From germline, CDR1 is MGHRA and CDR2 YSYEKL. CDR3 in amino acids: CASSQVGRGAKNIQCF.

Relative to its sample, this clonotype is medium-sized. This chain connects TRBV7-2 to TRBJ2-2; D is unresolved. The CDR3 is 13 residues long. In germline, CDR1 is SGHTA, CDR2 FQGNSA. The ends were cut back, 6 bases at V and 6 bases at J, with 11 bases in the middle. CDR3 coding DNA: TGTGCCAGCAGACCTAACTACGCCGGGGAGCTGTTTTTT. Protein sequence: CASRPNYAGELFF. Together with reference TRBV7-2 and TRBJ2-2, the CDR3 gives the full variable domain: GAGVSQSPSNKVTEKGKDVELRCDPISGHTALYWYRQSLGQGLEFLIYFQGNSAPDKSGLPSDRFSAERTGGSVSTLTIQRTQQEDSAVYLCASRPNYAGELFFGEGSRLTVL.

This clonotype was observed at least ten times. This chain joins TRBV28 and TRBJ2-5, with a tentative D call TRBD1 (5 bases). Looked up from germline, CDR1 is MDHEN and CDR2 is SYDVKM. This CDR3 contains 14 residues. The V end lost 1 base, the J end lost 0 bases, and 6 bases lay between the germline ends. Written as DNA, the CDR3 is TGTGCCAGCAGTTTATTGACAGACCAAGAGACCCAGTACTTC. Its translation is CASSLLTDQETQYF.

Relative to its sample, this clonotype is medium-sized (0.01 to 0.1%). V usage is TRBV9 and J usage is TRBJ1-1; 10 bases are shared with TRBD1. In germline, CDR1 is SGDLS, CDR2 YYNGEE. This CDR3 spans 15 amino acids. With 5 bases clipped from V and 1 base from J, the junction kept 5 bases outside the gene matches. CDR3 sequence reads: CASRKGQGKNTEAFF. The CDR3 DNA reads TGTGCCAGCAGGAAGGGACAGGGGAAGAACACTGAAGCTTTCTTT.

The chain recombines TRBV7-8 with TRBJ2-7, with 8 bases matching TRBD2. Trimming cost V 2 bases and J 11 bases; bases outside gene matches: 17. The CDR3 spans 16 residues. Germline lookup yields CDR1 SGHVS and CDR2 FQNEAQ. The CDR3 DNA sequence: TGTGCCAGCAGCTTAACGGGGGGGCAGGGACGAGAGGAGAAGTACTTC. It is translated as CASSLTGGQGREEKYF. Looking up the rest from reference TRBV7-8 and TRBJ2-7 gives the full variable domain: GAGVSQSPRYKVAKRGQDVALRCDPISGHVSLFWYQQALGQGPEFLTYFQNEAQLDKSGLPSDRFFAERPEGSVSTLKIQRTQQEDSAVYLCASSLTGGQGREEKYFGPGTRLTVT.

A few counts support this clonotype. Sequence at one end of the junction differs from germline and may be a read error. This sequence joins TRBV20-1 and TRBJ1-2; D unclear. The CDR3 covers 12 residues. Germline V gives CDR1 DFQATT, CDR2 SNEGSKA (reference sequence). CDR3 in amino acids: CSAILRFYGYTF. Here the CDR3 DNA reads TGCAGCGCTATTCTAAGGTTCTATGGCTACACCTTC.

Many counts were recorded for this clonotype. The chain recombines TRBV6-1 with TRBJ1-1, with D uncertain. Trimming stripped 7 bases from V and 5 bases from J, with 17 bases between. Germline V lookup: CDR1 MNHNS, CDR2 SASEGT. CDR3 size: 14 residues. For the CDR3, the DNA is TGTGCCAGCATCAAGATGTCGCCTGGTACTGAAGCTTTCTTT. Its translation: CASIKMSPGTEAFF.

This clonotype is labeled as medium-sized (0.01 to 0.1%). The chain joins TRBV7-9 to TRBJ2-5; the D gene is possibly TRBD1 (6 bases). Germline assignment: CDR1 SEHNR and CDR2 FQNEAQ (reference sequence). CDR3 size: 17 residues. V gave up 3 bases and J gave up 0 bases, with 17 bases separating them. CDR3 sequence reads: CASSFRGRIPYQETQYF. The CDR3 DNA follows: TGTGCCAGCAGCTTCAGGGGACGGATACCGTACCAAGAGACCCAGTACTTC.

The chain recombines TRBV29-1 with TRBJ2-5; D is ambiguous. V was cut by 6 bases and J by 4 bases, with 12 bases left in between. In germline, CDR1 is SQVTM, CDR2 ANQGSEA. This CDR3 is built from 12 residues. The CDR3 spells CSVRRAGETQYF. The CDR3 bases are TGCAGCGTCCGACGGGCTGGAGAGACCCAGTACTTC.

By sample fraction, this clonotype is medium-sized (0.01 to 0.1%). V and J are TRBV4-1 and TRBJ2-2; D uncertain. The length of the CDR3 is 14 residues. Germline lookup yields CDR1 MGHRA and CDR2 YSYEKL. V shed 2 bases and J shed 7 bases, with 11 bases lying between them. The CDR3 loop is CASSQSISIGELFF. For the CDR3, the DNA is TGCGCCAGCAGCCAATCTATTAGCATCGGGGAGCTGTTTTTT.

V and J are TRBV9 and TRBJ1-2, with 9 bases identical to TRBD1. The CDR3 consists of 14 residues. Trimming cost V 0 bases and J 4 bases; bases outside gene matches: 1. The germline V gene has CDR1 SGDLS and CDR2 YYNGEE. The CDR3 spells CASSVATGGYGYTF. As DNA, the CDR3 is TGTGCCAGCAGCGTAGCGACAGGGGGCTATGGCTACACCTTC.

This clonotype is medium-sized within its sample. CDR3 coding DNA: TGCGCCAGCAGCCCGGCGGGGGGCTATAGCAATCAGCCCCAGCATTTT. This translates into CASSPAGGYSNQPQHF. The genes are TRBV5-1 and TRBJ1-5; possibly TRBD1 for D (6 bases). The CDR3 has 16 amino acids. From germline, CDR1 is SGHRS and CDR2 YFSETQ. V was cut by 4 bases and J by 0 bases, with 14 bases left in between.

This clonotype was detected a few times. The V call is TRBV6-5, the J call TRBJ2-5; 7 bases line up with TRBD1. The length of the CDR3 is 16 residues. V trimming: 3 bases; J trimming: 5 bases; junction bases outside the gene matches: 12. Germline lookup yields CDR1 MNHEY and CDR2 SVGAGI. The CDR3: CASSYSLTGFEETQYF. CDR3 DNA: TGTGCCAGCAGTTATAGCCTGACAGGGTTTGAGGAGACCCAGTACTTC.

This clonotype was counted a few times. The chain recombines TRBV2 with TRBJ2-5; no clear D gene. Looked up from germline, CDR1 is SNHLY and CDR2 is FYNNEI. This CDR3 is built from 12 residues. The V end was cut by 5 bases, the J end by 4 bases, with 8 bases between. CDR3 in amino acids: CASSISPETQYF. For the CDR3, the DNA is TGTGCCAGCAGTATTAGCCCAGAGACCCAGTACTTC.

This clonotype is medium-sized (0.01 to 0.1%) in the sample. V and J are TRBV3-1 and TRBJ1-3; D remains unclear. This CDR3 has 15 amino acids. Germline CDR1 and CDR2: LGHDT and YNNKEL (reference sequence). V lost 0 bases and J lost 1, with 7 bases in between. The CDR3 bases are TGTGCCAGCAGCCAAGACGGAACGTCTGGAAACACCATATATTTT. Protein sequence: CASSQDGTSGNTIYF. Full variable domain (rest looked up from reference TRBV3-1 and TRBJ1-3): DTAVSQTPKYLVTQMGNDKSIKCEQNLGHDTMYWYKQDSKKFLKIMFSYNNKELIINETVPNRFSPKSPDKAHLNLHINSLELGDSAVYFCASSQDGTSGNTIYFGEGSWLTVV.

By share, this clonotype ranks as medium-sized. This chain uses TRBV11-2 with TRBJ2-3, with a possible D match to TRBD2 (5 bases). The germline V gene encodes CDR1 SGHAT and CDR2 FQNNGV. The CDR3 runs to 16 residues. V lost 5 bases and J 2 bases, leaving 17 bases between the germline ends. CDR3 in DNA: TGTGCCAGCAGCCCCACCGGAGCGGCTCTCACAGATACGCAGTATTTT. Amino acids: CASSPTGAALTDTQYF.

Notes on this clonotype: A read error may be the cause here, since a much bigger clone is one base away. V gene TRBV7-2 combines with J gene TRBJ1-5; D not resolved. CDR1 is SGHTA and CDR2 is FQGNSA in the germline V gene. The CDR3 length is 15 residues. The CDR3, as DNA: TGTGCCAGCAGCTTAGCGCAAGTTAGCAATCCGCCCCAGCATTTT. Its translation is CASSLAQVSNPPQHF. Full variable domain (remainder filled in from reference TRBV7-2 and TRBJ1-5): GAGVSQSPSNKVTEKGKDVELRCDPISGHTALYWYRQSLGQGLEFLIYFQGNSAPDKSGLPSDRFSAERTGGSVSTLTIQRTQQEDSAVYLCASSLAQVSNPPQHFGDGTRLSIL.